This TCR beta chain was obtained from a study of T cells in Graves' hyperthyroidism and ophthalmopathy. This clonotype was seen repeatedly, ten times or more. RNA transcripts provided the source from which TCR beta CDR3 regions were amplified. HTBI primers were employed in a first-round RT-PCR of the TCR CDR3. TCRdb re-called the multiplex PCR reads with MiXCR, one entry per CDR3 protein. The sample yields almost 600,000 distinct CDR3 sequences, about 15% seen once. The PBMCs were sourced from fresh peripheral blood (less than 11 ml). The V end lost 6 bases, the J end lost 5 bases, and 5 bases lay between the germline ends. Germline V gene data show CDR1 as SNHLY and CDR2 as FYNNEI. The CDR3 totals 10 residues.

This chain joins TRBV2 and TRBJ2-7; D is uncertain. This TCR derives from a woman aged 25 to 45 with Graves' hyperthyroidism that later progressed to Graves' ophthalmopathy. Material for sequencing was blood. The CDR3 DNA reads TGTGCCAGCAGACGGAACGAGCAGTACTTC. Protein product: CASRRNEQYF.